The present T cell receptor (beta chain) was sequenced within a study of beta chain features in type 1 diabetes. Study-level background: Patients did not differ from healthy donors in age, gender or cell yield. Cells sorted and examined across all samples totaled approximately 100,000,000.

Expressed TCRB transcripts were sequenced because the isolated RNA had all been reverse transcribed beforehand. Assay used: immunoSEQ multiplex PCR; TCRdb lists only in-frame clones, some missing. The table shows some 150,000 clones, with 10% occurring only once. Each of the CD4+ naive, central memory, regulatory and stem cell-like memory populations was sorted via CD45RO/CCR7/CD25/CD127/CD95/CD27. This clone is a singleton in its sample. There are 14 residues in the CDR3. Trimming left V 1 base short and J 9 bases short, with 10 bases between. Looked up from germline, CDR1 is SEHNR and CDR2 is FQNEAQ (reference sequence).

This sequence joins TRBV7-9 and TRBJ1-6, with D tentatively TRBD1 (6 bases). The sample was naive CD4+ T cells from blood. The clonotype originates from a man between 18 and 35 years old in good health. CDR3 sequence (DNA): TGTGCCAGCAGCTTAGGGACAGATGGTTCACCCCTCCACTTT. The encoded protein is CASSLGTDGSPLHF.